Presented here are 3 T cell receptor beta chains from one specimen sequenced in a study of T cells in Graves' hyperthyroidism and ophthalmopathy. What was amplified from RNA transcripts were TCR beta CDR3 regions. TCR CDR3 underwent first-round RT-PCR with the HTBI primer set. Using its own MiXCR run on the multiplex PCR reads, TCRdb lists one record per CDR3 protein. The sample holds fewer than 400,000 distinct CDR3 sequences; around 17% are singletons and the top ten take roughly 31%. The material sequenced was blood. The source is a man aged 25 to 45 with Graves' hyperthyroidism.

V gene TRBV6-2 or TRBV6-3 combines with J gene TRBJ2-5; 9 positions agree with TRBD2. Germline assignment: CDR1 MNHEY and CDR2 SVGEGT. V gave up 6 bases and J gave up 5 bases; unmatched junction bases: 19. The CDR3 loop spans 18 amino acids. In DNA form, the CDR3 reads TGTGCCAGCAGAGATTCTACTTTGGGACTAGCCCTCGGGGAGACCCAGTACTTC. Its protein is CASRDSTLGLALGETQYF.

This clonotype was counted many times. The V call is TRBV12-3 or TRBV12-4, the J call TRBJ1-1; D is possibly TRBD1 (6 bases). The germline V and J ends were trimmed by 7 bases and 1 base, with 13 bases remaining between them. The CDR3 loop spans 14 amino acids. The CDR3 DNA reads TGTGCCAGCACCCCGGGACACTCGAACACTGAAGCTTTCTTT. Translating it yields CASTPGHSNTEAFF.

Ten or more counts support this clonotype. CDR3 amino acids: CASSPLKEETQYF. The CDR3 DNA reads as TGTGCCAGCTCACCGCTGAAGGAGGAGACCCAGTACTTC. The chain uses TRBV18 and TRBJ2-5, with D unresolved. V lost 3 bases and J 5 bases, leaving 10 bases between the germline ends. The germline CDR1 and CDR2 sequences are KGHSH and LQKENI. The CDR3 totals 13 residues.